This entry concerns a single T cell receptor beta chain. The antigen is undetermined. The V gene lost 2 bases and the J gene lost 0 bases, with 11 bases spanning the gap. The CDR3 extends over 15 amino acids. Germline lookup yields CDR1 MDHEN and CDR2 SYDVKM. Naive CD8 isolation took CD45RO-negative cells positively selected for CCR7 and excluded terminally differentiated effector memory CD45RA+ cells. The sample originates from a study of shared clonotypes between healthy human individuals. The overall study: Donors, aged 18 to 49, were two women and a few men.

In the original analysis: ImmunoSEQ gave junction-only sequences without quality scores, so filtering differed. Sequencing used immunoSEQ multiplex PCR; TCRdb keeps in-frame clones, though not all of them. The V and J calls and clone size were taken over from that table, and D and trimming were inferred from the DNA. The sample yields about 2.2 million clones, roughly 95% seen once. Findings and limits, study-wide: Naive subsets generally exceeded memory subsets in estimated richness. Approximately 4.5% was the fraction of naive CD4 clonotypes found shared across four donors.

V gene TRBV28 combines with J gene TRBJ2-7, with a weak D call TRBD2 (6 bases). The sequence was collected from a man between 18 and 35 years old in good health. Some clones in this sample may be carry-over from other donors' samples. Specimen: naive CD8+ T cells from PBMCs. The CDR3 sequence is CASSLPGESSYEQYF. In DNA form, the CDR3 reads TGTGCCAGCAGTTTACCGGGGGAGAGCTCCTACGAGCAGTACTTC. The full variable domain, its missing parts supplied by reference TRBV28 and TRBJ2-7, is DVKVTQSSRYLVKRTGEKVFLECVQDMDHENMFWYRQDPGLGLRLIYFSYDVKMKEKGDIPEGYSVSREKKERFSLILESASTNQTSMYLCASSLPGESSYEQYFGPGTRLTVT.